The clone carrying this T cell receptor (beta chain) came up many times. Its antigen remains unidentified. RNA transcripts were the template for amplifying TCR beta CDR3 regions. TCR CDR3 regions were first amplified by RT-PCR with HTBI primers. TCRdb reprocessed the multiplex PCR reads via MiXCR and lists one record per CDR3 protein. The table includes around 600,000 distinct CDR3 sequences, just under 45% detected once. The data were obtained in a study of T cells in Graves' hyperthyroidism and ophthalmopathy. Any patient presenting with uncontrolled infection, other autoimmune disease, pregnancy or lactation was left out. Based on clinical symptoms, serum thyroxine and TRAb, thyroid ultrasound and orbital computed tomography, diagnoses were reached. From germline, CDR1 is MNHNS and CDR2 SASEGT. V gave up 3 bases and J gave up 2 bases, with 8 bases separating them. The CDR3 contains 14 residues. General observations from the study: Most expanded thyroid clonotypes above 0.001 recurred in blood. Model output signaled ophthalmopathy a median roughly 6.1 months ahead of onset.

The source of this sequence is an adult man with Graves' disease, either hyperthyroidism or ophthalmopathy (not recorded which). The sample taken for sequencing was peripheral blood or thyroid tissue (not recorded which). The chain recombines TRBV6-1 with TRBJ1-5, with D possibly matching TRBD1 (6 bases). CDR3 nucleotide sequence: TGTGCCAGCAGTGAGACAGGCCGCAATCAGCCCCAGCATTTT. This gives the protein CASSETGRNQPQHF.